The 11 T cell receptor beta chains listed next were all sequenced from one sample in a study of blood T cell repertoires in COVID-19. TCRdb's table, derived via immunoSEQ multiplex PCR, lists solely in-frame clones and lacks some. Found here are 310,000 or so clones, around 90% of them singletons; the top ten hold roughly 1.6%. The sequencing input was PBMCs or T cells enriched from blood (not recorded which). These receptors were collected from a young woman with acute COVID-19.

The V and J genes are TRBV19 and TRBJ1-2, with D possibly TRBD1 on 6 matching bases. The CDR3 consists of 12 residues. Trimming left V 1 base short and J 12 bases short, with 12 bases between. Germline-derived CDR1 and CDR2 are LNHDA and SQIVND (reference sequence). The DNA of the CDR3 is TGTGCCAGTAGTATAGGAACAGGGTACAACACCTTC. It encodes CASSIGTGYNTF. The entire variable domain, with the rest obtained from reference TRBV19 and TRBJ1-2, is as follows: DGGITQSPKYLFRKEGQNVTLSCEQNLNHDAMYWYRQDPGQGLRLIYYSQIVNDFQKGDIAEGYSVSREKKESFPLTVTSAQKNPTAFYLCASSIGTGYNTFGSGTRLTVV.

The chain is built from TRBV7-2 and TRBJ2-7; 10 positions agree with TRBD2. The germline CDR1 and CDR2 sequences are SGHTA and FQGNSA. The CDR3 runs to 16 residues. V lost 4 bases and J lost 3; bases outside the gene matches: 9. In nucleotides, the CDR3 is TGTGCCAGCAGCTCCCAAGGACTAGCGGCATTCTACGAGCAGTACTTC. This gives the protein CASSSQGLAAFYEQYF.

This clone was seen just once. This chain uses TRBV5-5 with TRBJ1-3; D may be TRBD1 (6 bases). The CDR3 spans 17 residues. Trimming left V 1 base short and J 0 bases short, with 14 bases between. Germline CDR1 and CDR2: SGHKS and YYEKEE (reference sequence). The CDR3 sequence: CASSLLGQGSSGNTIYF. CDR3 coding DNA: TGTGCCAGCAGCTTGTTGGGGCAGGGGAGCTCTGGAAACACCATATATTTT.

The rearrangement uses TRBV6-4 and TRBJ1-6; D gene uncertain. The CDR3 extends over 14 amino acids. V was cut by 0 bases and J by 10 bases, with 10 bases left in between. The germline V gene has CDR1 MRHNA and CDR2 SNTAGT. Here the CDR3 DNA reads TGTGCCAGCAGTGACTCGGCCCCCGGGTCACCCCTCCACTTT. Translated, it gives CASSDSAPGSPLHF.

The chain links TRBV9 to TRBJ1-3; the D is unclear. The CDR3 runs to 12 residues. Per germline, CDR1 SGDLS and CDR2 YYNGEE. With 3 bases removed from V and 6 bases from J, the gap between germline ends came to 7 bases. The CDR3 DNA sequence: TGTGCCAGCAGCGCGACTCAAAACACCATATATTTT. This encodes CASSATQNTIYF.

The J gene is TRBJ2-1, the V gene TRBV7-9; 16 positions match TRBD2. CDR1 is SEHNR and CDR2 is FQNEAQ in the germline V gene (reference sequence). The V and J ends lost 4 bases and 5 bases, in that order; junction bases with no gene match: 11. The CDR3 has 19 residues. CDR3 protein: CASSSKTGLAGGRDNEQFF. The CDR3 DNA reads TGTGCCAGCAGCTCAAAGACGGGACTAGCGGGAGGGAGGGACAATGAGCAGTTCTTC.

The chain is built from TRBV2 and TRBJ1-5; 9 nucleotides match TRBD1. This CDR3 comprises 13 residues. The V gene end was trimmed by 6 bases and the J gene end by 5 bases; junction bases not matched to a gene: 2. Germline V gene sequence: CDR1 SNHLY, CDR2 FYNNEI. CDR3 sequence reads: CASRGQGYQPQHF. The CDR3 nucleotides are TGTGCCAGCAGAGGACAGGGGTATCAGCCCCAGCATTTT. Drawing the rest from reference TRBV2 and TRBJ1-5, the complete variable domain is EPEVTQTPSHQVTQMGQEVILRCVPISNHLYFYWYRQILGQKVEFLVSFYNNEISEKSEIFDDQFSVERPDGSNFTLKIRSTKLEDSAMYFCASRGQGYQPQHFGDGTRLSIL.

The chain links TRBV7-9 to TRBJ1-1; TRBD1 agrees at 12 bases. V was pared by 4 bases and J by 11 bases, with 5 bases of the junction left unmatched. CDR3 length: 13 residues. Germline assignment: CDR1 SEHNR and CDR2 FQNEAQ (reference sequence). Here the CDR3 DNA reads TGTGCCAGCAGCTCGGGACAGGGGGCTGGGGCTTTCTTT. This gives the protein CASSSGQGAGAFF.

The sample holds a few counts of this clone. The chain has TRBV29-1 and TRBJ2-7; D is perhaps TRBD2 (7 bases). CDR3 length equals 15 residues. Trimming left V 5 bases short and J 5 bases short, with 22 bases between. The germline V gene has CDR1 SQVTM and CDR2 ANQGSEA. CDR3 residues: CSVSKGGGFRDEQYF. The CDR3 DNA is TGCAGCGTTTCTAAAGGGGGGGGATTCCGGGACGAGCAGTACTTC.

This chain connects TRBV12-3 or TRBV12-4 to TRBJ2-7; weak D call: TRBD2 (6 bases). This CDR3 is 12 amino acids long. Trimming shortened V by 5 bases and J by 6 bases, and 11 bases separated the two germline ends. The CDR3 loop reads CASSRDFGEQYF. The CDR3 bases are TGTGCCAGCAGTAGGGACTTCGGCGAGCAGTACTTC.

The chain uses TRBV7-2 and TRBJ1-4; TRBD1 aligns across 8 bases. This CDR3 spans 16 amino acids. CDR1 SGHTA and CDR2 FQGNSA come from the germline V gene. The ends lost 1 base at V and 5 bases at J; junction bases unmatched: 6. CDR3: CASSLGRRQGNEKLFF. CDR3 sequence (DNA): TGTGCCAGCAGCTTAGGGAGGAGACAGGGGAATGAAAAACTGTTTTTT.